Described below is a single T cell receptor beta chain sequence and its context. The antigen it recognizes is unknown. Base quality data are lacking; no much larger clone is found one base away. The data derive from a study of T cell responses to AZD1222 COVID-19 vaccine (dated by TCRdb to 2020 to 2022). Background for the entire study: Because spike-specific TCR depth and breadth did not differ between the two schedules, AZD1222 recipients who got a second dose at roughly 4 weeks were pooled with those who got a second dose at roughly 12 weeks. A total of around 240 trial participants underwent TCR sequencing, of whom 207 had received two doses of AZD1222 and about 26 had received two doses of the MenACWY control vaccine. Enrollment into the trials was organized by age into subgroups of 18-55, 56-69 and 70-plus years, and those subgroups contained roughly 150, 30 and 60 TCR-sequenced participants, respectively. What the study reported, not specific to this receptor: No day 14 peak-response samples were available, so repertoires were characterized only after the peak T cell response. Epitopes outside the regions mutated in the B.1.351 and B.1.1.7 variants were reportedly recognized by nearly half of the unique spike-specific TCRs. Conclusions about previously exposed vaccinees are limited, since just a handful of AZD1222 recipients were seropositive for SARS-CoV-2 at baseline. Participants were mostly white British, with more females than males. The authors suggested clonal diversity may have been underestimated. CD4 TCRs associated with the vaccine covered the entire spike protein, and the dominant responses were in regions 160-218 and 743-854. After two AZD1222 doses, spike-specific TCR breadth and depth were significantly higher than at day 0 and than in MenACWY recipients. In the small 56-69-year group, the increase in depth fell short of significance, most likely because of low power.

According to the study, the label for this sample's time point signals: baseline before first vaccination. Samples from vaccinated people were obtained from the UK trials COV001 and COV002, which included a single-blind randomized controlled phase 2/3 trial of AZD1222 (ChAdOx1 nCoV-19) in healthy adults. For TCRbeta chain sequencing, PBMC samples from trial participants were taken at day 0 and at day 28 after the second dose. Deletion took 0 bases off V and 5 bases off J, with a span of 13 bases between the germline ends. CDR1 is given as SGHVS and CDR2 as FQNEAQ, both from the germline V gene. From its cysteine to its phenylalanine, the CDR3 spans 16 amino acids. Only the CDR3 region is kept as DNA, spanning 48 bases read in frame from base 1. The CDR3 regions of human TCRbeta chains were subjected to immunosequencing. In the source study's methods: Repertoire TCRs were checked for matches against a reference library of SARS-CoV-2-specific TCRs that had been generated using the MIRA antigen-specificity platform. Breadth meant the fraction of unique TCRs that were SARS-CoV-2-associated, whereas depth meant the fraction of total T cells that were SARS-CoV-2-associated. Using the MIRA data, every spike-specific TCR was mapped to the spike region that the TCR reacted to and assigned to either a CD4 or a CD8 class. Log10-transformed breadth and depth values were compared by one-way ANOVA with Sidak's multiple comparisons tests. TCRdb provides this immuneACCESS table in a form limited to in-frame rearrangements. Some clones are lacking; in checked studies, under half of them reflect an unresolved V gene, and why the rest are absent is not known. The DNA was the basis for D and trimming; V, J and clone size are from that table. This sample has over 130,000 clones in its table, and approximately 86% of those were observed once. The ten most abundant clones make up roughly 3.8% of the sample.

This receptor was identified in an adult in good health. Recombination linked TRBV7-8 to TRBJ2-2; the D gene cannot be named for sure. The source material was peripheral blood, sampled on day 0 of AZD1222 vaccination. The CDR3 amino acid sequence is: CASSLAPLGMTGELFF. The nucleotide sequence is given as TGTGCCAGCAGCTTAGCGCCCCTAGGTATGACCGGGGAGCTGTTTTTT.